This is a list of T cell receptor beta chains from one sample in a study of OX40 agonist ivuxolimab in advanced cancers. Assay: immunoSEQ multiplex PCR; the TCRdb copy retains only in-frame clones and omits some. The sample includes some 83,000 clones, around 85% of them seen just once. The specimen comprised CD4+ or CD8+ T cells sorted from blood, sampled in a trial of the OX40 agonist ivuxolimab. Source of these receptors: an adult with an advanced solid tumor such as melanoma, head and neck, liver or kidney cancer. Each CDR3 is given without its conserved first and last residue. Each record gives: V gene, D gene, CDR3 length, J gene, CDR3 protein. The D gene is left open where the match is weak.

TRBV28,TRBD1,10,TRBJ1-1,ASSLWGQRAF
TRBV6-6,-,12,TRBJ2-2,ASSLGQNTGELF
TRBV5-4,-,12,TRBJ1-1,ASSYGGQNTEAF
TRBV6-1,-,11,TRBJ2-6,ASSRAGANVLT
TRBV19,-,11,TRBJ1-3,ASGQSSGNTIY
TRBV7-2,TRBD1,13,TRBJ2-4,ASRKLQGTKNIQY
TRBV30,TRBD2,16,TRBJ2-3,AWSRGQLAGGLTDTQY
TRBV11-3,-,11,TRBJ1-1,ASSLGRNTEAF
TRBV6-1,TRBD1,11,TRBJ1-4,ASTTGAVEKLF
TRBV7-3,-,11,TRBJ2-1,ASSLRQYNEQF
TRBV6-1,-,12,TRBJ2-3,ASSEVAGSDTQY
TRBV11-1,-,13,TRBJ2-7,ASSLGGISSYEQY
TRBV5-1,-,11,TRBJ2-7,ASKLGPYVEQY
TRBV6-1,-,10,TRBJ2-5,ASSEAPKHEY
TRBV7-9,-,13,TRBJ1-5,ASSLGGYSNQPQH
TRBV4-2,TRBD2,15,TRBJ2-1,ASSQGLRGGSYNEQF
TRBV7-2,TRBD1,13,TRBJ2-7,ASSPQGGSSYEQY
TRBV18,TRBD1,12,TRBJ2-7,ASSEGQGRIEQY
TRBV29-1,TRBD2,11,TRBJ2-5,SSSRGGEETQY
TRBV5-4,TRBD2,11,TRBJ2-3,AFRGLARDTQY
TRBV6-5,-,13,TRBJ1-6,ASSYSIAHNSPLH
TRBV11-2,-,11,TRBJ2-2,ASSLDLTGELF
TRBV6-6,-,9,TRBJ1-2,ASSYIGGYT
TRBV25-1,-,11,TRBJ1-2,ASSEMAGYGYT
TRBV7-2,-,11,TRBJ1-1,ASSPTANTEAF
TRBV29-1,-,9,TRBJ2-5,SVSMVDAQY
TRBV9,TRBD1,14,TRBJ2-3,ASTKTGTGSTDTQY
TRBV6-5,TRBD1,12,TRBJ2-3,ASSQTGVEDTQY
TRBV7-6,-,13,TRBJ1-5,ASSLGPGKDQPQH
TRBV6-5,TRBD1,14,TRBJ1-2,ASSSLRTGGGYGYT
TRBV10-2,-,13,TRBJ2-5,ASSEFGRGGETQY
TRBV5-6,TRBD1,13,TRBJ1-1,ASSSDRGRATEAF
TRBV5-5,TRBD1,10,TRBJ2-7,ASSGQGGEQY
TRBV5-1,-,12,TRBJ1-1,ASSLDRTNTEAF
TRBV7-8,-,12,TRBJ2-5,ASSFNRARETQY